This record concerns one T cell receptor beta chain sequence. Assay: immunoSEQ multiplex PCR; the TCRdb copy retains only in-frame clones and omits some. The table shows some 280,000 clones, with approximately 91% occurring only once. This entry is derived from a study of blood T cell repertoires in COVID-19. About the study: Samples representing acute and convalescent COVID-19 were sourced from the United States, Italy and Spain. PBMCs, B-cell-depleted T cells, or T cells provided the cDNA or gDNA that made up the material.

This CDR3 is built from 18 residues. V was cut by 0 bases and J by 0 bases, with 12 bases left in between. Germline V lookup: CDR1 ENHRY, CDR2 SYGVKD. The sequence came from a woman between 55 and 75 years old with acute or convalescent COVID-19. The chain is built from TRBV10-3 and TRBJ2-6; no reliable D call. Source material: peripheral blood. CDR3 DNA sequence: TGTGCCATCAGTGAGTCGAGAGGCGGTGACTCTGGGGCCAACGTCCTGACTTTC. Amino acid sequence: CAISESRGGDSGANVLTF.